This TCR beta chain was recorded in a study of shared T cell receptors in the human thymus (dated by TCRdb to about 2021). Concerning the study at large: The study examined how the human thymus generates shared, self-reactive T-cell receptor alpha chains.

CDR1 and CDR2 (SGHRS, YFSETQ) derive from the germline V gene. The germline ends are 5 bases apart after V is trimmed by 0 bases and J by 2 bases. Its CDR3 holds 13 amino acids, cysteine through phenylalanine. Only the CDR3 part of the read is kept: 39 bases, read in frame from the first base. This clone was counted between two and nine times. What this receptor recognizes is not known. Within one base of it there is no much larger clone, and no base qualities were kept. Other DNA sequences from this sample encode an identical CDR3 as well. The receptor library was made with the immunoSEQ multiplex PCR assay. What TCRdb holds here is the immuneACCESS table cut down to in-frame rearrangements. Part of the clones is not present; checked against another copy, under half of the missing clones reflect an unresolved V gene, and the others are unexplained. This sample lists more than 550,000 clones; 80% to 90% were detected once. The top ten clones comprise 0.0095% to 0.013% of the sample.

These data were likewise used in another study, on human thymus T cells. As the second study states: The donors were immunologically healthy infants in Finland who had open corrective cardiac surgery for congenital heart defects. The thymus tissue came from surgical resects taken out during corrective cardiac surgery. V and J gene segment usage appeared biased in both thymic and peripheral blood repertoires. The related research reported highly overlapping thymic TCR repertoires among unrelated individuals. The study used about 8 infant thymus samples plus four related peripheral blood samples to characterize TCR alpha and beta repertoires. The cohort included about 6 male and a couple of female infants, with donor ages spanning 7 to 244 days. Thymocytes were freed from the tissue by mechanical means and kept at -70 degrees C as pellets of roughly 9-34 million cells. A QIAsymphony instrument was used to extract genomic DNA from frozen cell pellets. The immunoSEQ multiplex PCR assay was used to amplify the TCRB and TCRAD loci from a standardized amount of quality-controlled genomic DNA. The amplicons covered the V(D)J region and were long enough to include the CDR3 and to identify the V and J genes. The amplicons were sequenced on an Illumina platform via the commercial immunoSEQ service. Primer bias and sequencing errors were corrected using previously described methods, and TCRAD and TCRB definitions followed the IMGT database. The repertoires were analysed using immunoSEQ Analyzer 3.0 and VDJTools for basic statistics, V/J segment usage, diversity estimates, rarefaction and pairwise overlap. Chao1, ChaoE, Efron-Thisted, Shannon and inverse Simpson indices were used to estimate diversity, which was also estimated on datasets down-sampled to the smallest sample. Repertoire overlap used strict matching of CDR3 nucleotide sequence, V gene and J gene, with Jaccard-based multidimensional scaling clustering. On average, approximately 800,000 unique TCRB clonotypes were obtained from thymus samples, compared with around 78,000 from blood samples.

This TCR was sampled from a girl less than two years old with a congenital heart defect. Donor details come from another sample of the same person, matched by shared clones. The rearranged chain carries TRBV5-1 and TRBJ1-2; TRBD1 is a weak D gene call, 5 bases matching. Sequencing was done on a sample of thymocytes. This receptor has the CDR3 CASSLAGNYGYTF. The nucleotide sequence reads as follows: TGCGCCAGCAGCTTGGCAGGGAACTATGGCTACACCTTC. Full variable domain (CDR3 extended with the reference TRBV5-1 and TRBJ1-2 proteins): KAGVTQTPRYLIKTRGQQVTLSCSPISGHRSVSWYQQTPGQGLQFLFEYFSETQRNKGNFPGRFSGRQFSNSRSEMNVSTLELGDSALYLCASSLAGNYGYTFGSGTRLTVV.